The entry below describes one T cell receptor (beta chain). No cognate antigen has been identified for it. The germline V gene sets CDR1 to SGHRS and CDR2 to YFSETQ. V lost 1 base and J lost 5 bases; the stretch between them is 11 bases long. The CDR3 numbers 14 residues from cysteine through phenylalanine. Of the read, only the CDR3 DNA is kept; its 42 bases are in frame from base 1. This specimen comes from a study of cytomegalovirus exposure and HLA in healthy donors (dated by TCRdb to 2015 to 2018). Some background on the complete study: An earlier analysis of approximately 600 of the donors reported 250 to 350 Gb of sequence data and some 100 million unique TCR beta sequences from 190 million or so T cells. Roughly 300 gigabases of sequencing data and approximately 85 million unique TCR sequences were included in an early release covering around 600 HLA-typed donors. Among the roughly 400 genotyped donors, approximately 82% belonged to the genetic ancestry cluster associated with self-reported Caucasian donors. The aim of the study was to test whether cataloging public T cell receptors could identify signatures of past pathogen exposure. The T cell repertoires of several hundred subjects were profiled by immunosequencing and related to cytomegalovirus serostatus. A separate validation cohort of roughly 120 different subjects was used in addition to the roughly 640-subject first cohort. High-throughput TCR immunosequencing, statistical association of individual TCRs with disease status, and machine learning were combined to predict cytomegalovirus infection status. To study patterns of TCR occurrence, a later analysis re-analyzed previously published TCR beta repertoires from more than 550 donors and added high-resolution HLA genotyping. The later analysis used no new phenotypic data to find candidate immune exposures, relying instead on TCR beta sequences and their occurrence across donors. An earlier analysis of some 500 of the donors applied high-throughput TCR beta sequencing to assess whether each TCR beta V gene segment acted as functional or pseudogenic. Donor age, sex, ethnicity and CMV serostatus were compiled alongside the repertoire data. A later genetic analysis took genome-wide SNP genotypes for about three fifths of the 666 donors and used that subset as a discovery cohort. Every repertoire in the discovery cohort had been generated on one and the same sequencing platform. HLA typing covered class I and class II loci at four-digit resolution. Typing coverage varied by locus: roughly 629-640 donors for A, B, C, DRB1 and DQB1; more than 500 for DQA1; around 610 for DPA1; approximately 490 for DPB1. Several DR-DQ haplotypes were handled as single units for association and clustering, since linkage in the cohort was strong. Among about 400 genotyped donors of the cohort, an average of roughly 230,000 unique TCR beta nucleotide sequences was sequenced per donor, of which about 19% were non-productive.

The cohort consisted of more than 650 healthy bone marrow donors. Cohort members were all nominally healthy when sampled, although unrecorded immune exposures were likely present. The donor was CMV seropositive and belonged to the group of around 300 seropositive cohort members. A peripheral blood sample was provided by each donor, and peripheral blood mononuclear cells were used for TCR beta sequencing. Genomic DNA extraction from the blood cell samples was performed with the Qiagen DNeasy Blood Extraction Kit. The research as a whole found: In a later analysis, HLA-associated TCR beta chains showed more clonal expansion and lower generation probabilities than non-associated chains that were equally common. Strong co-occurrence of HLA alleles, especially DR and DQ, made assigning TCR associations to individual alleles difficult. Sequencing depth was assumed to be roughly uniform across donors in the presence/absence analyses, though that assumption may not hold. According to a later analysis, parvovirus B19, influenza, CMV and Epstein-Barr virus appeared linked to several top co-occurrence clusters. A further reported finding was that TCR beta sequences accurately predicted the HLA-A and HLA-B alleles for most subjects in the first cohort. The only immune exposure information available for the cohort was CMV serostatus. In vitro tests confirmed that three of the cytomegalovirus-associated TCR beta chains recognize cytomegalovirus antigens. Because HLA typing was missing for some donors at each locus, association tests included only the typed subset. Only TCR beta chains were sequenced in this cohort, and the absence of alpha or paired-chain data limited detectable features. According to a later analysis, TCR association rates differed among HLA loci, with DRB1 alleles showing the most associated TCRs and HLA-C alleles showing the fewest. Correlated functional status among segregating V segments might reflect linkage disequilibrium, but an unknown experimental factor could not be ruled out. A later analysis associated 16,951 TCR beta sequences with specific HLA alleles at a false discovery rate of 0.05. Because the 87-base-pair reads could not distinguish some IMGT-functional V segments, including TRBV6-2 and TRBV6-3, those segments were excluded. In a later genetic analysis, fewer N-insertions in productive TCRs were reported among donors in an Asian-associated ancestry cluster than the roughly 700-donor mean. An earlier analysis of approximately 570 of the donors showed that most TCR beta V segments appeared in productive rearrangements either about 90% or about 30% of the time, which broadly matched IMGT annotations. Because counts were too low, approximately 18 rarely observed V segments, including chromosome 9 orphons, were excluded from the earlier analysis of a few hundred of the donors. In both the original and validation cohorts, the classifier was reported to diagnose cytomegalovirus status with high specificity and sensitivity. The study listed 164 TCR beta chains as associated with cytomegalovirus. It was suggested by the authors that the approach could potentially be generalized to other disease states and immunological phenotypes. V-gene and J-gene trimming of TCR beta chains was associated with a missense DCLRE1C variant in a later genetic analysis, and the association was replicated in an independent cohort. Most CMV-associated TCR beta chains appeared to be HLA-restricted in a later analysis, and the HLA associations seemed to be driven largely by CMV exposure. Most TCR sequences were observed very rarely across donors, whereas some public TCRs were present in many individuals. A cluster of highly shared sequence variants was judged likely to be a technical artifact of the sequencing pipeline.

The library was obtained by the immunoSEQ multiplex PCR assay. For the multiplex PCR, a mixture combining 60 forward primers for TCR Vbeta segments and 13 reverse primers for TCR Jbeta segments was used. The CDR3 region of rearranged TCR beta genes was amplified from genomic DNA with a multiplex PCR assay. The amplified TCR beta libraries were sequenced on the Illumina HiSeq System as 87-base-pair reads. Per the source publication's procedure: A later analysis counted about 80 million unique TCR beta chains across the 500 to 850 repertoires, and around 9.9 million of these chains were shared by at least two donors. Raw reads were error-corrected and collapsed into unique sequences with a nearest-neighbor algorithm that merged closely related sequences to remove PCR and sequencing errors. To assign V, D and J gene segments, CDR3 sequences were aligned to IMGT reference sequences. For a sequence to be retained, a match of at least six nucleotides was required to both a V gene segment and a J gene segment. A rearrangement counted as productive if the CDR3 had no stop codons and remained in frame with V and J, and every other rearrangement counted as non-productive. CDR3 was defined by IMGT convention, running from the second conserved V-encoded cysteine to the conserved J-encoded phenylalanine. Sequences without an unambiguous match to a single V gene segment were excluded from the earlier analysis of several hundred of the donors. An earlier analysis of 500 to 700 of the donors classified V segments as functional when productive rearrangements were above 56.7% and as segregating when the standard deviation between donors was above 5%. A statistical classification framework was built to diagnose cytomegalovirus status from the catalog of TCR beta chain sequences. V and J gene assignment, in a later analysis, came from comparing TCR nucleotide sequences with IMGT/GENE-DB human TR gene sequences. Using the TCRdist pipeline, a later analysis assigned CDR3 sequences along with most-parsimonious VDJ recombination scenarios. In a later analysis, every TCR beta chain was defined by the combination of its CDR3 amino acid sequence and its V-gene family, and reads without a unique V-gene family were dropped. As a way to deal with suspected cross-contamination and a sequencing artifact, a later analysis dropped approximately 590 nucleotide sequences that were highly shared and had low generation probability. A later analysis calculated a clonal expansion index for each public chain from normalized within-repertoire ranks of inferred template counts. Generation probabilities in a later analysis came from a VDJ recombination model fitted to out-of-frame rearrangements, and those results were checked against IGoR. In a later analysis, TCR-TCR, TCR-HLA and TCR-CMV co-occurrence was scored with hypergeometric tests, and a repertoire-size bias correction was applied to TCR pairs. In a later analysis, false discovery rates were estimated by permuting HLA or CMV assignments 20 times. In a later analysis, co-occurring TCRs were grouped using DBSCAN, and TCRdist sequence similarity was added for clustering within HLA-allele-positive subsets. Repertoires with fewer than 30,000 or more than 120,000 public chains were left out of co-occurrence clustering, as were about five repertoires with anomalous nucleotide sharing. Here the immuneACCESS table is served through TCRdb, limited to in-frame sequences with V and J called. Missing clones are a known gap in these copies; in checked studies unresolved V genes cover under half, and the rest lacks a known reason. V and J calls and clone size are those listed in that table; D and trimming were worked out from the DNA. The sample table records around 200,000 clones. In total, the top ten clones hold approximately 1% of the sample.

Specimen: PBMCs. This TCR came from a woman aged 30 to 39 in good health and CMV-seropositive. The chain links TRBV5-1 with TRBJ2-3; the D gene cannot be resolved reliably. The CDR3 sequence is CASSLIPAEDTQYF. The nucleotide sequence is given as TGCGCCAGCAGCTTGATTCCTGCGGAAGATACGCAGTATTTT.